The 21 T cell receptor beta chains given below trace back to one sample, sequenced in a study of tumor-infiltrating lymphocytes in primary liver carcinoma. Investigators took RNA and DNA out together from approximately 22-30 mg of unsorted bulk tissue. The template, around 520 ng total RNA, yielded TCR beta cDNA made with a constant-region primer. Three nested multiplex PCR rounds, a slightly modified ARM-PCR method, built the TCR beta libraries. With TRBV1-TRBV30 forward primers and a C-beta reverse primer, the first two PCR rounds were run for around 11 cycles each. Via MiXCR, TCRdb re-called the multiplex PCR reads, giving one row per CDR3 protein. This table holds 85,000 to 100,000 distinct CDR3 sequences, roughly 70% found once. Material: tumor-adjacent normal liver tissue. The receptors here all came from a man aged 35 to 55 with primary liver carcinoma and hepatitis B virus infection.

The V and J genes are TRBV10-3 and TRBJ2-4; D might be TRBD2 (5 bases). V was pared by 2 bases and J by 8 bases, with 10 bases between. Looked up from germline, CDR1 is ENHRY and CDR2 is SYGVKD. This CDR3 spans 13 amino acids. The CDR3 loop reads CAISEPTKDIQYF. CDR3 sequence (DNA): TGTGCCATCAGTGAGCCGACTAAAGACATTCAGTACTTC.

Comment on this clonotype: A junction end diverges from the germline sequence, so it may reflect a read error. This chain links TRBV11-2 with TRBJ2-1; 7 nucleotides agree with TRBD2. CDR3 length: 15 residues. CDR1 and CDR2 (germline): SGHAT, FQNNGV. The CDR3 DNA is TGTACCAGCAGCGCCAACAGACTAGCAGGAGGTGAGCAGTTCTTC. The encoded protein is CTSSANRLAGGEQFF.

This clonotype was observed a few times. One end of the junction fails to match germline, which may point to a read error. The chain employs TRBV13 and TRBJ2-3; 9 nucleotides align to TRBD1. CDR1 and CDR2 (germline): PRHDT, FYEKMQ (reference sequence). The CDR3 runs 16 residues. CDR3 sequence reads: CVSSLYTGGRTDTQYF. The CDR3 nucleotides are TGTGTCAGCAGCCTGTATACAGGGGGCCGTACAGATACGCAGTATTTT.

The CDR3 sequence is CASSLPMGTGNEQYF. CDR3 bases: TGTGCCAGCAGTTTGCCCATGGGGACAGGGAACGAGCAGTACTTC. J is TRBJ2-7 and V is TRBV11-2; 9 bases match TRBD1. V trimming: 6 bases; J trimming: 5 bases; junction bases outside the gene matches: 11. The CDR3 has 15 residues. Germline CDR1 is SGHAT and CDR2 is FQNNGV.

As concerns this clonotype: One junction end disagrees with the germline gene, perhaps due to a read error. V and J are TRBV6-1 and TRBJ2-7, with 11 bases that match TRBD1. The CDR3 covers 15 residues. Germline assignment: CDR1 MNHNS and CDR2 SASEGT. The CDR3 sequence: CTSSEWGQGVAGQYF. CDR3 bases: TGTACCAGCAGTGAATGGGGACAGGGGGTGGCGGGGCAATACTTC.

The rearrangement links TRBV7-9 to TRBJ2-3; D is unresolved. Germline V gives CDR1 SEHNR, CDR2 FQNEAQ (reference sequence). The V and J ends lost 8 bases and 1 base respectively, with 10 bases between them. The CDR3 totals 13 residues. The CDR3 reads CASGLPGTDTQYF. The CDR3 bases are TGTGCCAGCGGTCTCCCTGGCACAGATACGCAGTATTTT.

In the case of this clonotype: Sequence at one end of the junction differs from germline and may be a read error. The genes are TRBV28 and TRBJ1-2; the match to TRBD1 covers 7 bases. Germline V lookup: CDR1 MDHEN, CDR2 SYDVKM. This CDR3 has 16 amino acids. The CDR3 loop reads CARSSSDRPNNYGYTF. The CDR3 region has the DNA TGTGCCAGGAGTTCGTCGGACAGGCCAAATAACTATGGCTACACCTTC.

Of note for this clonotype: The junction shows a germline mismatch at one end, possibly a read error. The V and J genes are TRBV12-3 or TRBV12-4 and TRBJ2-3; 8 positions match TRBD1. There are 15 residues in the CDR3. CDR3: CASSLVRGTGGEQCF. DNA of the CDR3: TGTGCCAGCAGTTTAGTGCGTGGGACAGGTGGGGAGCAGTGTTTT.

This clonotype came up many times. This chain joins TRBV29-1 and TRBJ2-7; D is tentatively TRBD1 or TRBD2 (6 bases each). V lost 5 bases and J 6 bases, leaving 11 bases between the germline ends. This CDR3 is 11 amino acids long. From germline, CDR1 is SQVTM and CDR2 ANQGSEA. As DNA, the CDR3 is TGCAGCGTTTACGAGGGGGGCGAGCAGTACTTC. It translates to CSVYEGGEQYF.

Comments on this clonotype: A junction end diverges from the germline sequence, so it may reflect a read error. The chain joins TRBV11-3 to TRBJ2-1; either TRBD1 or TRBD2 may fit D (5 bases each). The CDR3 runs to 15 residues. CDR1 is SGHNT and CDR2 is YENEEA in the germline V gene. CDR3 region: CASSFRDGTYNEQLF. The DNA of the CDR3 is TGTGCCAGCAGCTTTAGGGACGGCACCTACAATGAGCAGCTCTTC.

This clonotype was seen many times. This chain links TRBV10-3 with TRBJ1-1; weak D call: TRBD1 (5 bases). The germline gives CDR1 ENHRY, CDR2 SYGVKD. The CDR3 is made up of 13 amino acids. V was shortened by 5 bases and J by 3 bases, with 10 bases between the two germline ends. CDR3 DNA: TGTGCCATCAGTAGAACAGGTGACACTGAAGCTTTCTTT. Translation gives CAISRTGDTEAFF.

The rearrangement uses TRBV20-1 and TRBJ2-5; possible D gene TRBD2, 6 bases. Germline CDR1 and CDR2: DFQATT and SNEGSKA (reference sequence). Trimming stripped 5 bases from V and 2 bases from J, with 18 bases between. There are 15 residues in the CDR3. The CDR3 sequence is CSAEHATGGQETQYF. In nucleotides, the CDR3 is TGCAGTGCTGAACATGCTACAGGAGGGCAAGAGACCCAGTACTTC.

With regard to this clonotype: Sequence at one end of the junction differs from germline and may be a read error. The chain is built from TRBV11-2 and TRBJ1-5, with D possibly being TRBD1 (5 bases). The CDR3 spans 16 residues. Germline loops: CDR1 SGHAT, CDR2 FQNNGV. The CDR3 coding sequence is TGTGCCAGCAGCTCCGAACAGGTCTATAGCAATCGGCCCCAGCATTTT. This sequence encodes CASSSEQVYSNRPQHF.

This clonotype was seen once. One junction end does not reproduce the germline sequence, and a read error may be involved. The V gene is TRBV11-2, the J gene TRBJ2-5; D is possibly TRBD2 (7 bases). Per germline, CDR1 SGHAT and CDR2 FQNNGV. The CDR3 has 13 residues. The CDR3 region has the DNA TGTGCCGGCGGAGGGGGGGACCAAGAGACCCAGTATTTC. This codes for CAGGGGDQETQYF.

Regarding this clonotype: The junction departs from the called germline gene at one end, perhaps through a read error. Here the CDR3 DNA reads TGTAGCGTTGAGCTCCGGGACAAGGGAGTTGCAGATACGCAGTATTTT. Its protein is CSVELRDKGVADTQYF. The V gene is TRBV29-1, the J gene TRBJ2-3; weak D call: TRBD1 (6 bases). The CDR3 is 16 amino acids. The germline gives CDR1 SQVTM, CDR2 ANQGSEA.

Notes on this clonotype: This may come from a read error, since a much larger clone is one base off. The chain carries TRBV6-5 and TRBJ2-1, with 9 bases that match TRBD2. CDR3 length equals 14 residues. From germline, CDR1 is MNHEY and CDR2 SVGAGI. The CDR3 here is CASSYGGRAFEHFF. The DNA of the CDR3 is TGTGCCAGCAGTTACGGCGGGAGGGCATTTGAGCATTTCTTC.

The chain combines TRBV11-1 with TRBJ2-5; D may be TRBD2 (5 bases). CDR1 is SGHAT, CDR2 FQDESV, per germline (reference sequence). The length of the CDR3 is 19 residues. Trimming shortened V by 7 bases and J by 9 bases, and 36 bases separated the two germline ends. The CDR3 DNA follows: TGTGCCAGCAACCCGCCCCCGGAGGTCAGGAAGGACTTCCATGAGGCCCAGTACTTC. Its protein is CASNPPPEVRKDFHEAQYF.

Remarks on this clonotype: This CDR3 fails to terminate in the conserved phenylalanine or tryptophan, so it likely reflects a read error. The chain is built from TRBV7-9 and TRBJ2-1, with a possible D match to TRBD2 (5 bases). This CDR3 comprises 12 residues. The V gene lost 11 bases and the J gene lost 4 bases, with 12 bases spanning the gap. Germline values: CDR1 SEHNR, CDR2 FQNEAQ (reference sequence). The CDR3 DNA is TGTGCCGGGAGCAAGCTGTACAATGAGCAGTTCTTA. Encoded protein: CAGSKLYNEQFL.

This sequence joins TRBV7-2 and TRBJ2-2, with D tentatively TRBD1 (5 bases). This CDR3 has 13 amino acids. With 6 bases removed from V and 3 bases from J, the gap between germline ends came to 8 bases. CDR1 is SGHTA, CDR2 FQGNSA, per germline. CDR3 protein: CASRTGYTGELFF. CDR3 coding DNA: TGTGCCAGCAGAACAGGTTACACCGGGGAGCTGTTTTTT.

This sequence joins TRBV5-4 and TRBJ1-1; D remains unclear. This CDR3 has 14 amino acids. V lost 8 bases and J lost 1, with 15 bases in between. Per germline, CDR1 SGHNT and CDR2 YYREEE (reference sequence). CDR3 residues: CASSMDGENTEAFF. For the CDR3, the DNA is TGTGCCAGTAGCATGGACGGGGAGAACACTGAAGCTTTCTTT.

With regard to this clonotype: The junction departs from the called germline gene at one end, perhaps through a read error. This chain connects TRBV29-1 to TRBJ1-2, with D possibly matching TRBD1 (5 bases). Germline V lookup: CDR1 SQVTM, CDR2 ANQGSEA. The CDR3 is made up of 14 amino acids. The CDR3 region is CSVDSSTANYGYTF. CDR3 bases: TGTAGCGTTGATTCGTCGACAGCCAACTATGGCTACACCTTC.